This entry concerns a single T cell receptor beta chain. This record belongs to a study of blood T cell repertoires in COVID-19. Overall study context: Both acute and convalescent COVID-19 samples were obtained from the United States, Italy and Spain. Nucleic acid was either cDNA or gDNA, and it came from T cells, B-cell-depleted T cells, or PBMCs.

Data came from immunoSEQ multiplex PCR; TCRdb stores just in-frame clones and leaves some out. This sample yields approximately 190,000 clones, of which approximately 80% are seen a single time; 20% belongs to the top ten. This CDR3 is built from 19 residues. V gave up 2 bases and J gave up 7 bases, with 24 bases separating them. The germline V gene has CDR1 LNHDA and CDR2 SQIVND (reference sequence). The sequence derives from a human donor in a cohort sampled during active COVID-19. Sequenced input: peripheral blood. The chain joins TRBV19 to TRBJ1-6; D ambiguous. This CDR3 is CASSISPGTVSGGNSPLHF. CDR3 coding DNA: TGTGCCAGTAGTATATCCCCGGGAACAGTGTCCGGTGGCAATTCACCCCTCCACTTT.